A single sample gave rise to the 12 T cell receptor beta chains below, sequenced in a study of blood T cells in healthy people across ages. The use of a sample-barcoded 5' primer and a J-beta primer mix characterized a second PCR of about 7 to 12 cycles. TCRdb analysed the 5' RACE reads with MiXCR anew, one entry per CDR3 protein. This table has more than 750,000 distinct CDR3 sequences, about 29% appearing once. This sample also appeared in a second study, on T cells of mothers and their children.

Sequencing was performed on blood. Receptors were obtained from a woman in her thirties or forties in good health.

In its sample, this clonotype was seen many times. This chain joins TRBV9 and TRBJ1-2; 9 nucleotides align to TRBD1. The CDR3 extends over 16 amino acids. CDR1 and CDR2 (germline): SGDLS, YYNGEE. The ends lost 3 bases at V and 1 base at J; junction bases unmatched: 7. The CDR3 DNA reads TGTGCCAGCAGCGGAGGGACAGGGCTTAATAACTATGGCTACACCTTC. Protein: CASSGGTGLNNYGYTF.

The chain recombines TRBV5-1 with TRBJ2-3; D uncertain. The CDR3 runs to 14 residues. The ends were cut back, 0 bases at V and 6 bases at J, with 11 bases in the middle. Germline V CDR1 and CDR2: SGHRS, YFSETQ. Here the CDR3 DNA reads TGCGCCAGCAGCTTGGATCCGGCCGCGGATACGCAGTATTTT. Amino acid sequence: CASSLDPAADTQYF.

On this clonotype itself: Since a much larger clone is just one base distant, this may be a read error. The chain is built from TRBV6-4 and TRBJ2-5; 9 nucleotides agree with TRBD2. The CDR3 has 15 residues. J was trimmed by 11 bases and V by 4 bases; bases with no gene match: 14. In germline, CDR1 is MRHNA, CDR2 SNTAGT. CDR3 nucleotide sequence: TGTGCCAGCAGTGGACGAGCGGGGGGTTACAATGAGCAGTACTTC. The encoded protein is CASSGRAGGYNEQYF.

This clonotype showed up just a few times. This may stem from a read error, because a much larger clone lies one nucleotide away. The chain links TRBV4-1 to TRBJ1-2, with D possibly matching TRBD1 (6 bases). Germline V gene data show CDR1 as MGHRA and CDR2 as YSYEKL. The CDR3 has 13 amino acids. The CDR3 protein is CASSSQGGYGCTF. The CDR3 DNA follows: TGCGCCAGCAGCTCACAGGGAGGCTATGGCTGCACCTTC.

This clonotype was counted a few times. The genes are TRBV7-9 and TRBJ1-6, with a tentative D call TRBD1 (5 bases). This CDR3 spans 14 amino acids. Per the germline V gene, CDR1 is SEHNR and CDR2 is FQNEAQ (reference sequence). The V gene lost 2 bases and the J gene lost 9 bases, with 11 bases spanning the gap. DNA for the CDR3: TGTGCCAGCAGCTTAACAGGACGTGGTTCACCCCTCCACTTT. Protein product: CASSLTGRGSPLHF.

This clonotype appeared a few times. The junction differs from germline at one of its ends, possibly a read error. The genes are TRBV9 and TRBJ2-5; a possible D gene is TRBD2 (5 bases). Germline-derived CDR1 and CDR2 are SGDLS and YYNGEE. The CDR3 is 14 residues long. The DNA of the CDR3 is TGTGCCAGCAGCAATCTCGGGATCCAAGAGACCCCGTACTTC. It yields the protein CASSNLGIQETPYF.

This clonotype turned up a few times. The chain links TRBV6-5 to TRBJ2-7; weak D call: TRBD1 (5 bases). This CDR3 contains 15 residues. Trimming shortened V by 2 bases and J by 3 bases, and 14 bases separated the two germline ends. CDR1 is MNHEY and CDR2 is SVGAGI in the germline V gene. CDR3 loop: CASSYETVSRYEQYF. CDR3 DNA: TGTGCCAGCAGTTACGAGACAGTCTCTCGCTACGAGCAGTACTTC.

The chain joins TRBV29-1 to TRBJ1-1; unclear D gene. This CDR3 is built from 12 residues. Germline CDR1 reads SQVTM; CDR2 reads ANQGSEA. The V and J ends lost 3 bases and 1 base respectively, with 6 bases between them. In DNA, the CDR3 is TGCAGCGTTGATGAGAGGAACACTGAAGCTTTCTTT. Its protein is CSVDERNTEAFF.

This clonotype was seen at least ten times. The CDR3: CSVESPSRANVLTF. The CDR3 DNA reads as TGCAGCGTTGAATCCCCCTCGAGGGCCAACGTCCTGACTTTC. The J gene is TRBJ2-6, the V gene TRBV29-1; no definite D call. CDR1 SQVTM and CDR2 ANQGSEA come from the germline V gene. V lost 2 bases, J lost 5 bases, and 10 bases lay in between. There are 14 residues in the CDR3.

This clonotype was seen ten or more times. The chain links TRBV4-1 to TRBJ2-7; D may be TRBD2 (6 bases). This CDR3 has 17 amino acids. Trimming pared 3 bases from V and 1 base from J, leaving 19 bases between. Germline V lookup: CDR1 MGHRA, CDR2 YSYEKL. The CDR3 protein is CASSQGGLTPDSYEQYF. The CDR3 bases are TGCGCCAGCAGCCAGGGGGGACTGACCCCTGATTCCTACGAGCAGTACTTC.

The rearrangement uses TRBV5-6 and TRBJ2-3; unclear D gene. CDR1 and CDR2 from the germline V gene are SGHDT and YYEEEE. The CDR3 length is 16 residues. V was clipped by 4 bases and J by 1 base, with 16 bases between them. The CDR3 DNA sequence: TGTGCCAGCAGCCGAGTGCTGGAAACACGCACAGATACGCAGTATTTT. It encodes CASSRVLETRTDTQYF.

Details on this clonotype: A single base separates this from a much larger clone, so it may be a read error. The V gene is TRBV7-2, the J gene TRBJ1-4; the D is unclear. The length of the CDR3 is 14 residues. CDR1 is SGHTA, CDR2 FQGNSA, per germline. CDR3 DNA sequence: TGTGCCAGCAGCTTATACCTAGGGAATGAAAAACGGTTTTTT. Translation gives CASSLYLGNEKRFF.